A single sample gave rise to the 5 T cell receptor beta chains below, sequenced in a study of beta chain features in type 1 diabetes. The study reverse transcribed the entire isolated RNA, so it sequenced expressed TCRB transcripts. The data were produced by immunoSEQ multiplex PCR, yet TCRdb's version contains in-frame clones alone and is incomplete. The sample lists about 900,000 clones, roughly 17% seen once, with 0.023% in the top ten. Sequenced: naive CD4+ T cells from blood. The receptors were sampled from a woman aged 18-35 years in good health.

The sample holds a few counts of this clone. V and J are TRBV29-1 and TRBJ2-5, with TRBD1 identical over 9 bases. V lost 5 bases to trimming and J lost 3 bases; unmatched junction nucleotides: 7. From germline, CDR1 is SQVTM and CDR2 ANQGSEA. The CDR3 is 14 amino acids. The CDR3 DNA follows: TGCAGCGTTTCTCCCGGGACAGGGAAAGAGACCCAGTACTTC. Translating gives CSVSPGTGKETQYF.

J is TRBJ1-1 and V is TRBV7-2; 7 nucleotides match TRBD1. The CDR3 consists of 13 residues. With 4 bases clipped from V and 3 bases from J, the junction kept 2 bases outside the gene matches. The germline V gene encodes CDR1 SGHTA and CDR2 FQGNSA. Here the CDR3 DNA reads TGTGCCAGCAGCTGGGACAGCGACACTGAAGCTTTCTTT. The encoded protein is CASSWDSDTEAFF.

The chain carries TRBV23-1 and TRBJ1-5; 9 bases agree with TRBD1. TRBV23-1 is labeled an ORF, and its function is uncertain. This CDR3 comprises 18 residues. Unmatched junction bases numbered 14, after V lost 5 bases and J lost 3 bases. The CDR3 sequence is CASSAILQGAIPNQPQHF. DNA of the CDR3: TGCGCCAGCAGTGCGATTCTACAGGGGGCAATTCCCAATCAGCCCCAGCATTTT.

The V and J genes are TRBV7-2 and TRBJ2-2; 14 bases are a match to TRBD2. Per the germline V gene, CDR1 is SGHTA and CDR2 is FQGNSA. Trimming removed 5 bases from V and 6 bases from J; junction bases left unmatched: 11. The CDR3 is 18 residues long. The CDR3 DNA reads TGTGCCAGCAGCCGGGGACGGGGACTAGCGGGAGTATCCGGGGAGCTGTTTTTT. Protein product: CASSRGRGLAGVSGELFF.

This clone was seen a few times. The J gene is TRBJ2-7, the V gene TRBV6-6; D gene unclear. Trimming stripped 0 bases from V and 2 bases from J, with 11 bases between. Germline-derived CDR1 and CDR2 are MNHNY and SVGAGI (reference sequence). This CDR3 is built from 15 residues. In DNA form, the CDR3 reads TGTGCCAGCAGTTACTCCATGGCGACCACCTACGAGCAGTACTTC. Translated, it gives CASSYSMATTYEQYF.